The next 22 T cell receptor beta chains were all read from a single sample in a study of shared clonotypes between healthy human individuals. Sequencing used immunoSEQ multiplex PCR; TCRdb keeps in-frame clones, though not all of them. The sample carries 1,500,000 or so clones, just under 99% recorded once. The sample consisted of naive CD4+ T cells sorted from blood. Subset specified: CD45RA+ positively selected. All receptors derive from a man aged 25-45 years in good health.

The V gene is TRBV6-5, the J gene TRBJ1-1; no clear D gene. V gave up 11 bases and J gave up 4 bases, with 17 bases separating them. Germline assignment: CDR1 MNHEY and CDR2 SVGAGI. This CDR3 is 13 amino acids long. This chain's CDR3 is CAALREWSTEAFF. The CDR3 DNA follows: TGTGCCGCACTTAGGGAGTGGAGCACTGAAGCTTTCTTT.

The rearrangement links TRBV18 to TRBJ1-3; weak D call: TRBD1 (6 bases). The CDR3 has 16 residues. From germline, CDR1 is KGHSH and CDR2 LQKENI. V gave up 6 bases and J gave up 4 bases, with 19 bases separating them. The CDR3 nucleotides read TGTGCCAGCTCTCCCTACAGGGCGACTGAAGGAAACACCATATATTTT. Residues: CASSPYRATEGNTIYF.

This clone occurred once. The chain recombines TRBV7-2 with TRBJ2-6; D is unresolved. Germline CDR1 and CDR2: SGHTA and FQGNSA. V lost 1 base to trimming and J lost 0 bases, with 4 bases between them. The CDR3 extends over 15 amino acids. For the CDR3, the DNA is TGTGCCAGCAGCTTAGAAATCTCTGGGGCCAACGTCCTGACTTTC. This gives the protein CASSLEISGANVLTF.

V is TRBV7-9 and J is TRBJ2-7; D is perhaps TRBD2 (5 bases). This CDR3 comprises 15 residues. Trimming removed 3 bases from V and 6 bases from J, with 18 bases in between. CDR1 is SEHNR and CDR2 is FQNEAQ in the germline V gene (reference sequence). CDR3 residues: CASSLGRTPSSEQYF. CDR3 DNA sequence: TGTGCCAGCAGCTTGGGCCGGACTCCCTCATCCGAGCAGTACTTC.

V and J are TRBV9 and TRBJ2-1; TRBD2 might be the D (5 bases). The V gene lost 0 bases and the J gene lost 10 bases, with 14 bases spanning the gap. The CDR3 extends over 14 amino acids. CDR1 and CDR2 (germline): SGDLS, YYNGEE. This CDR3 is CASSVASTIREQFF. For the CDR3, the DNA is TGTGCCAGCAGCGTAGCTTCGACTATAAGGGAGCAGTTCTTC.

The CDR3 here is CSVVWRTPPYNEQFF. The CDR3 nucleotides read TGCAGCGTTGTTTGGCGGACCCCACCCTACAATGAGCAGTTCTTC. The chain has TRBV29-1 and TRBJ2-1; D not resolved. This CDR3 is built from 15 residues. V lost 4 bases, J lost 2 bases, and 15 bases lay in between. The V gene's germline CDR1 is SQVTM and CDR2 ANQGSEA.

The chain recombines TRBV10-3 with TRBJ1-1; D call uncertain. Germline lookup yields CDR1 ENHRY and CDR2 SYGVKD. The V end was cut by 8 bases, the J end by 7 bases, with 8 bases between. CDR3 length: 10 amino acids. The CDR3 region has the DNA TGTGCCATCGGCGAGGGTGAAGCTTTCTTT. Its protein is CAIGEGEAFF.

The rearrangement links TRBV2 to TRBJ2-1; no clear D gene. V lost 3 bases and J lost 12, with 18 bases in between. Germline lookup yields CDR1 SNHLY and CDR2 FYNNEI. The CDR3 covers 14 residues. DNA of the CDR3: TGTGCCAGCAGTGATCTCGCCCGAAGCACTGGGCAGTTCTTC. Its translation: CASSDLARSTGQFF. Based on the CDR3 plus reference TRBV2 and TRBJ2-1, the full variable domain is EPEVTQTPSHQVTQMGQEVILRCVPISNHLYFYWYRQILGQKVEFLVSFYNNEISEKSEIFDDQFSVERPDGSNFTLKIRSTKLEDSAMYFCASSDLARSTGQFFGPGTRLTVL.

This CDR3 is CASSPTGIGGTDTQYF. As DNA, the CDR3 is TGTGCCAGCAGCCCAACGGGAATAGGGGGCACAGATACGCAGTATTTT. The chain couples TRBV9 to TRBJ2-3, with D tentatively TRBD1 or TRBD2 (5 bases each). This CDR3 region has 16 residues. Trimming removed 4 bases from V and 1 base from J, with 16 bases in between. Germline CDR1 and CDR2: SGDLS and YYNGEE.

The chain uses TRBV9 and TRBJ2-7; tentatively, D is TRBD2 (5 bases). CDR1 and CDR2 from the germline V gene are SGDLS and YYNGEE. The CDR3 contains 15 residues. The ends were cut back, 0 bases at V and 1 base at J, with 11 bases in the middle. This CDR3 reads CASSVGEDSSYEQYF. CDR3 in DNA: TGTGCCAGCAGCGTAGGTGAGGACTCTTCCTACGAGCAGTACTTC.

The chain recombines TRBV6-5 with TRBJ2-1; 8 bases align to TRBD1. The length of the CDR3 is 13 residues. The ends lost 8 bases at V and 3 bases at J; junction bases unmatched: 3. Per germline, CDR1 MNHEY and CDR2 SVGAGI. This CDR3 reads CASGDRNYNEQFF. CDR3 sequence (DNA): TGTGCCAGCGGGGACAGGAACTACAATGAGCAGTTCTTC.

CDR3 coding DNA: TGTGCCAGCAGCGGAACCTCGGGACTAGTGATCAATGAGCAGTTCTTC. Amino acid sequence: CASSGTSGLVINEQFF. V gene TRBV5-5 combines with J gene TRBJ2-1; TRBD2 agrees at 8 bases. Germline V lookup: CDR1 SGHKS, CDR2 YYEKEE (reference sequence). The CDR3 runs to 16 residues. V shed 4 bases and J 6 bases; nucleotides not matched to a gene: 12.

This clone was seen once. The V gene is TRBV21-1, the J gene TRBJ2-7; whether TRBD2, the table's D call, matches the DNA was not checked. TRBV21-1 is designated a pseudogene. The length of the CDR3 is 16 residues. CDR3 in amino acids: CASSKPSRGSSYEQYF. CDR3 coding DNA: TGTGCCAGCAGCAAACCGTCCAGAGGGTCCTCCTACGAGCAGTACTTC.

The rearrangement joins TRBV6-5 to TRBJ2-1; D is unresolved. CDR1 and CDR2 from the germline V gene are MNHEY and SVGAGI. Deletions cut 4 bases from V and 5 bases from J, with 12 bases between. The CDR3 loop spans 14 amino acids. This CDR3 is CASSLMISDNEQFF. In DNA form, the CDR3 reads TGTGCCAGCAGTTTAATGATTTCCGACAATGAGCAGTTCTTC.

The chain recombines TRBV11-1 with TRBJ2-7; D is perhaps TRBD2 (5 bases). CDR1 is SGHAT and CDR2 is FQDESV in the germline V gene (reference sequence). This CDR3 is 13 amino acids long. Trimming shortened V by 5 bases and J by 7 bases, and 15 bases separated the two germline ends. CDR3 nucleotides: TGTGCCAGCAGCCTCGGGTTAGCGAGAGAGCAGTACTTC. Encoded protein: CASSLGLAREQYF.

V is TRBV6-1 and J is TRBJ2-7; D gene uncertain. V shed 7 bases and J shed 3 bases, with 7 bases lying between them. This CDR3 is 11 amino acids long. Germline lookup yields CDR1 MNHNS and CDR2 SASEGT. CDR3 loop: CASKSSYEQYF. CDR3 bases: TGTGCCAGCAAATCAAGCTACGAGCAGTACTTC.

This clone was seen just once. CDR3 region: CASSQSSNDRFPYEQYF. CDR3 in DNA: TGCGCCAGCAGTCAATCATCCAACGACAGATTCCCCTACGAGCAGTACTTC. J is TRBJ2-7 and V is TRBV23-1; the D gene is possibly TRBD1 (5 bases). TRBV23-1 falls under the ORF class, with uncertain function. CDR3 length equals 17 residues. Trimming cost V 0 bases and J 2 bases, with 17 bases left between them.

The rearrangement joins TRBV28 to TRBJ2-7; D may be TRBD2 (5 bases). This CDR3 region has 11 residues. Germline CDR1 is MDHEN and CDR2 is SYDVKM. V lost 3 bases and J lost 6, with 6 bases in between. The CDR3 DNA reads TGTGCCAGCAGTTTGAGGGCCGAGCAGTACTTC. Protein product: CASSLRAEQYF.

The chain couples TRBV19 to TRBJ2-7; D unclear. This CDR3 is 13 amino acids long. Trimming cost V 5 bases and J 6 bases, with 14 bases left between them. Germline lookup yields CDR1 LNHDA and CDR2 SQIVND (reference sequence). The CDR3 sequence is CASSFPGFSEQYF. The DNA of the CDR3 is TGTGCCAGTAGTTTCCCTGGGTTCTCCGAGCAGTACTTC.

This chain uses TRBV27 with TRBJ2-2; D is perhaps TRBD1 (6 bases). This CDR3 is 17 amino acids long. With 3 bases removed from V and 0 bases from J, the gap between germline ends came to 14 bases. CDR1 MNHEY and CDR2 SMNVEV come from the germline V gene (reference sequence). The CDR3 loop reads CASSFSARGSNTGELFF. CDR3 nucleotide sequence: TGTGCCAGCAGTTTCTCAGCCAGGGGCTCGAACACCGGGGAGCTGTTTTTT.

This clone was seen just once. This chain joins TRBV5-1 and TRBJ2-7; perhaps TRBD1 as D (6 bases). In germline, CDR1 is SGHRS, CDR2 YFSETQ. This CDR3 comprises 14 residues. V lost 3 bases to trimming and J lost 1 base, with 11 bases between them. The CDR3 region is CASSSQDSSYEQYF. Here the CDR3 DNA reads TGCGCCAGCAGCTCCCAGGACAGTTCCTACGAGCAGTACTTC.

For the CDR3, the DNA is TGTGCCAGCAGCTTAGGGATGGGAAACACTGAAGCTTTCTTT. This sequence encodes CASSLGMGNTEAFF. This chain uses TRBV11-3 with TRBJ1-1; D not resolved. The CDR3 totals 14 residues. Trimming took off 1 base at V and 2 bases at J, with 8 bases between the two ends. CDR1 and CDR2 (germline): SGHNT, YENEEA.